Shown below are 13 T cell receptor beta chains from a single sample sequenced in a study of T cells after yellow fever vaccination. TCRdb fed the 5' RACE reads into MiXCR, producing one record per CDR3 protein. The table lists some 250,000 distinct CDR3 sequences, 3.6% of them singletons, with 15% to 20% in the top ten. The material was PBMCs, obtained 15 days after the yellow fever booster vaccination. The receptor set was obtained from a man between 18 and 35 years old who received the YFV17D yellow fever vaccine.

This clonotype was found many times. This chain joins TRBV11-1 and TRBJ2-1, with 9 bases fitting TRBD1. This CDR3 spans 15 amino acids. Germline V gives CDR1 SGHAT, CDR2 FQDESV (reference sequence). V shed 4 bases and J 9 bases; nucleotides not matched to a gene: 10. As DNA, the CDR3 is TGTGCCAGCAGCTATTTTCGGACAGGGGAGAGTGAGCAGTTCTTC. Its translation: CASSYFRTGESEQFF.

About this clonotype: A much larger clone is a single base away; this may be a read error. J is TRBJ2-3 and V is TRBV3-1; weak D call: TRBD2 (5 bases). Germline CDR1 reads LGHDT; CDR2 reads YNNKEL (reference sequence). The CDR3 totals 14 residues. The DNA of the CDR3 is TGTGCCAGCAGCCCTAGCTACAGCAGAGATACGCAGTATTTT. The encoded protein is CASSPSYSRDTQYF.

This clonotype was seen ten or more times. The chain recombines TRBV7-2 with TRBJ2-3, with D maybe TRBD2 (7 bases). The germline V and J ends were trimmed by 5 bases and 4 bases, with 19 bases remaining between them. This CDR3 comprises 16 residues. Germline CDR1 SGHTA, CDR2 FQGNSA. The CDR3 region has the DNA TGTGCCAGCAGCCCCCGGGGGGCAGGGCCCGCAGATACGCAGTATTTT. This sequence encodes CASSPRGAGPADTQYF.

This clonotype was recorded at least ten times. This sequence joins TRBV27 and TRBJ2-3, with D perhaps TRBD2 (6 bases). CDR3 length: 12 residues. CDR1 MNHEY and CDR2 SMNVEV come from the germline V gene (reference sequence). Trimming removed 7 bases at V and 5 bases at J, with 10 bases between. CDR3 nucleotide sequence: TGTGCCAGCAAAACGGAGGGAGATACGCAGTATTTT. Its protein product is CASKTEGDTQYF.

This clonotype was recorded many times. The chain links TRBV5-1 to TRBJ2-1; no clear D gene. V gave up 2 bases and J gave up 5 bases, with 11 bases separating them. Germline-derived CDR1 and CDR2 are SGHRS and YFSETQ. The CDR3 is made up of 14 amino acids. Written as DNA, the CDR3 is TGCGCCAGCAGCTTCGTCCCTCCGGACAATGAGCAGTTCTTC. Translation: CASSFVPPDNEQFF.

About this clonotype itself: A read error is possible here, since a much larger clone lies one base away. The CDR3 loop is CSASGSSGGTDTRYF. Written as DNA, the CDR3 is TGCAGTGCCTCGGGGTCCAGCGGGGGCACAGATACGCGGTATTTT. The chain is built from TRBV20-1 and TRBJ2-3; TRBD2 aligns across 8 bases. The germline V gene has CDR1 DFQATT and CDR2 SNEGSKA (reference sequence). This CDR3 region has 15 residues.

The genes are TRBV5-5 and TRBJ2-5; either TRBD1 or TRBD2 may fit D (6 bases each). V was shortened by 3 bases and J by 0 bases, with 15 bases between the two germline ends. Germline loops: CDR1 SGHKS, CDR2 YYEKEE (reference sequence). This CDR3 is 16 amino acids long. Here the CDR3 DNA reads TGTGCCAGCAGCTGGAGGGGGGAATTTTACCAAGAGACCCAGTACTTC. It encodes CASSWRGEFYQETQYF. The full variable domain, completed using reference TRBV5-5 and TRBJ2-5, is DAGVTQSPTHLIKTRGQQVTLRCSPISGHKSVSWYQQVLGQGPQFIFQYYEKEERGRGNFPDRFSARQFPNYSSELNVNALLLGDSALYLCASSWRGEFYQETQYFGPGTRLLVL.

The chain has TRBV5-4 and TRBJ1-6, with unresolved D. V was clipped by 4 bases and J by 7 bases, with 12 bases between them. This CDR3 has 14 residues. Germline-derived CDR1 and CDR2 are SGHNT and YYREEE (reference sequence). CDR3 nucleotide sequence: TGTGCCAGCAGCCGCCCGGAAAAGAATTCACCCCTCCACTTT. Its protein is CASSRPEKNSPLHF.

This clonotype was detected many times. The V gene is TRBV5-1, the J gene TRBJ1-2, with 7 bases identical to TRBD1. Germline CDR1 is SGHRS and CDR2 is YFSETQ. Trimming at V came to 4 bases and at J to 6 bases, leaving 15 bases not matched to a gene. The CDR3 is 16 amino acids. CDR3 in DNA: TGCGCCAGCAGCCGGACAGGTTCCGAATCCCTCAATGGCTACACCTTC. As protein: CASSRTGSESLNGYTF.

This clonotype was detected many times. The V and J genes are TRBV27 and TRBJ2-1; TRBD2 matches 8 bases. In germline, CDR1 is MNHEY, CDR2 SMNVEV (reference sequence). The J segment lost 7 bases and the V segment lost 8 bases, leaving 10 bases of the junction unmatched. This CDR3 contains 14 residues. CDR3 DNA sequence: TGTGCCAGCCGATCCGGGGGGGGCGGGAATGAGCAGTTCTTC. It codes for CASRSGGGGNEQFF.

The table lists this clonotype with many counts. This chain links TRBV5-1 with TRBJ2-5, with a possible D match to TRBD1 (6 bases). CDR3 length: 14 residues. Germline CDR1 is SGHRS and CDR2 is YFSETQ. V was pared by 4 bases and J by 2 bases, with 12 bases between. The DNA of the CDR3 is TGCGCCAGCAGCACCGGGACACATCAAGAGACCCAGTACTTC. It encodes CASSTGTHQETQYF.

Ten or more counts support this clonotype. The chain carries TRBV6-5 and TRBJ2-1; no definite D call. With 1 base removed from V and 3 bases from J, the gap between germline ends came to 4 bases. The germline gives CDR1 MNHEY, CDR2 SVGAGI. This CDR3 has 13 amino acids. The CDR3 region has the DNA TGTGCCAGCAGTTACTATGGCTACAATGAGCAGTTCTTC. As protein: CASSYYGYNEQFF.

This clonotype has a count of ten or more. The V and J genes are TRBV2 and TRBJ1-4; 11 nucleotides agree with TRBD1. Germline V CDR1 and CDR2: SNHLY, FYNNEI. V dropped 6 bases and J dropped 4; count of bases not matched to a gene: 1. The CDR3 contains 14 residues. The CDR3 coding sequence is TGTGCCAGCAGGGGGACAGGGGGTAATGAAAAACTGTTTTTT. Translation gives CASRGTGGNEKLFF. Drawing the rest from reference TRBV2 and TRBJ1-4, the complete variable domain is EPEVTQTPSHQVTQMGQEVILRCVPISNHLYFYWYRQILGQKVEFLVSFYNNEISEKSEIFDDQFSVERPDGSNFTLKIRSTKLEDSAMYFCASRGTGGNEKLFFGSGTQLSVL.